A single sample is the source of the 9 T cell receptor beta chains below, sequenced in a study of regulatory T cells in long-lasting Graves disease. As to time point: newly diagnosed GD, antithyroid drugs for less than 3 months. The authors made the TCR library using RNA they extracted from PBMCs. In building TCR beta libraries, iRepertoire HTBI primers were used together with Arm-PCR of CDR3 regions. TCRdb reanalysed the multiplex PCR reads using MiXCR and keeps one entry per CDR3 protein. The sample consists of roughly 410,000 distinct CDR3 sequences, 15% of them appearing once. The same data also went into a second study, on T cells in Graves' hyperthyroidism and ophthalmopathy.

Sequencing used peripheral blood mononuclear cells (PBMCs), obtained at new diagnosis, from a patient treated with antithyroid drugs. These receptor sequences come from a woman aged 40 to 50 with Graves disease.

This clonotype was counted many times. The DNA for the CDR3 is TGCAGTGCAAAGGGACAGGGGGCCTACGAGCAGTACTTC. Protein: CSAKGQGAYEQYF. This chain links TRBV20-1 with TRBJ2-7; 11 nucleotides match TRBD1. V gave up 6 bases and J gave up 2 bases; unmatched junction bases: 3. CDR1 DFQATT and CDR2 SNEGSKA come from the germline V gene (reference sequence). CDR3 size: 13 residues.

This chain connects TRBV20-1 to TRBJ1-5; TRBD1 might be the D (5 bases). The V and J ends lost 5 bases and 4 bases respectively, with 9 bases between them. Germline V CDR1 and CDR2: DFQATT, SNEGSKA (reference sequence). CDR3 length equals 12 residues. CDR3 amino acids: CSAYRRNQPQHF. CDR3 bases: TGCAGTGCTTACAGGCGGAATCAGCCCCAGCATTTT.

This clonotype was seen at least ten times. J is TRBJ2-7 and V is TRBV11-2; D gene unclear. The germline CDR1 and CDR2 sequences are SGHAT and FQNNGV. The length of the CDR3 is 14 residues. V lost 5 bases and J lost 3, with 14 bases in between. CDR3 sequence reads: CASSAASRGYEQYF. The DNA of the CDR3 is TGTGCCAGCAGCGCAGCTAGTAGAGGCTACGAGCAGTACTTC.

This clonotype was observed many times. This chain joins TRBV7-2 and TRBJ1-2; 9 bases are shared with TRBD1. This CDR3 region has 15 residues. The germline CDR1 and CDR2 sequences are SGHTA and FQGNSA. J lost 7 bases, V lost 2 bases, and 8 bases had no gene match. The DNA of the CDR3 is TGTGCCAGCAGCTTAAAGGGACAGGGTGGTACTGGCTACACCTTC. It yields the protein CASSLKGQGGTGYTF.

The chain joins TRBV20-1 to TRBJ2-1; no definite D call. V lost 3 bases to trimming and J lost 5 bases, with 14 bases between them. The germline V gene encodes CDR1 DFQATT and CDR2 SNEGSKA (reference sequence). The CDR3 is made up of 14 amino acids. DNA of the CDR3: TGCAGTGCTAGTACCGGGTCGGTCCACAATGAGCAGTTCTTC. Its protein product is CSASTGSVHNEQFF.

Comment on this clonotype: A much larger clone is a single base away; this may be a read error. V usage is TRBV28 and J usage is TRBJ2-3, with unresolved D. CDR3 length: 17 amino acids. V dropped 5 bases and J dropped 1 base, with 19 bases sitting between them. Germline loops: CDR1 MDHEN, CDR2 SYDVKM. For the CDR3, the DNA is TGTGCCAGCAGTATCGATAGGAAGAAGGACGGCACAGATACGCAGTATTTT. Translation: CASSIDRKKDGTDTQYF.

This clonotype was seen at least ten times. One end of the junction is discordant with germline, which a read error may explain. J is TRBJ2-5 and V is TRBV7-7; 7 bases agree with TRBD2. CDR1 and CDR2 from the germline V gene are SSHAT and FNYEAQ (reference sequence). The CDR3 runs 15 residues. CDR3 region: CASSLERSGGETQYF. The CDR3 region has the DNA TGTGCTAGCAGCTTAGAAAGGTCGGGAGGAGAGACCCAGTACTTC.

This clonotype showed up many times. The J gene is TRBJ2-7, the V gene TRBV6-1; a weak D match, TRBD1 (6 bases). Germline CDR1 MNHNS, CDR2 SASEGT. V shed 6 bases and J shed 2 bases, with 14 bases lying between them. The CDR3 sequence is 14 residues long. The CDR3 sequence: CASRSLRDTYEQYF. In nucleotides, the CDR3 is TGTGCCAGCAGGTCCCTCCGGGACACCTACGAGCAGTACTTC.

The sample holds many counts of this clonotype. The V gene is TRBV2, the J gene TRBJ2-2; D remains unclear. Germline V gives CDR1 SNHLY, CDR2 FYNNEI. The V end was cut by 2 bases, the J end by 2 bases, with 12 bases between. The length of the CDR3 is 16 residues. Here the CDR3 reads CASSERGAANTGELFF. In nucleotides, the CDR3 is TGTGCCAGCAGTGAACGAGGAGCAGCCAACACCGGGGAGCTGTTTTTT. The complete variable domain, with remaining parts taken from reference TRBV2 and TRBJ2-2, reads EPEVTQTPSHQVTQMGQEVILRCVPISNHLYFYWYRQILGQKVEFLVSFYNNEISEKSEIFDDQFSVERPDGSNFTLKIRSTKLEDSAMYFCASSERGAANTGELFFGEGSRLTVL.